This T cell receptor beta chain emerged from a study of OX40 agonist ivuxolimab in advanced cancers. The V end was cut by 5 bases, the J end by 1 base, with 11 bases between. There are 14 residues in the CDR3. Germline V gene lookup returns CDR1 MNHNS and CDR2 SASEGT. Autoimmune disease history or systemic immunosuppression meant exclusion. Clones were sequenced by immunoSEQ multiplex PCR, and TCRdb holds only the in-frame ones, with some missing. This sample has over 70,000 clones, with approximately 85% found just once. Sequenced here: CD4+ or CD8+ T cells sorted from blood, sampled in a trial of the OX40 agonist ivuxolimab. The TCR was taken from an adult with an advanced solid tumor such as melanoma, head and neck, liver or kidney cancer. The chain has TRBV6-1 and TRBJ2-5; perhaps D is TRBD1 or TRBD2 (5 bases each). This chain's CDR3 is CASSWDLSQETQYF. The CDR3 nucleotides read TGTGCCAGCAGTTGGGACCTATCCCAAGAGACCCAGTACTTC.